The 8 T cell receptor beta chains reported below all come from one sample, sequenced in a study of T cell changes during pregnancy in multiple sclerosis. This table comes from immunoSEQ multiplex PCR, and its TCRdb copy is limited to in-frame clones, with some not included. The sample has about 38,000 clones; about nine tenths are singletons. The starting material was CD8+ T cells from peripheral blood mononuclear cells, obtained after pregnancy. All receptors derive from a female donor with multiple sclerosis, enrolled in a pregnancy study.

J is TRBJ1-2 and V is TRBV25-1; D possibly corresponds to TRBD1 (6 bases). The germline V gene has CDR1 MGHDK and CDR2 SYGVNS. The CDR3 has 13 amino acids. V was shortened by 4 bases and J by 3 bases, with 9 bases between the two germline ends. This CDR3 is CASSVGGDYGYTF. Here the CDR3 DNA reads TGTGCCAGCAGTGTAGGGGGAGACTATGGCTACACCTTC.

V gene TRBV12-5 combines with J gene TRBJ2-7, with a possible D match to TRBD1 (6 bases). The V end lost 5 bases, the J end lost 6 bases, and 20 bases lay between the germline ends. The germline V gene encodes CDR1 LGHNT and CDR2 FRNRAP. This CDR3 comprises 15 residues. CDR3 nucleotide sequence: TGTGCTAGTGGTCCCTATTGGGGGCCCCTCAGCGAGCAGTACTTC. It encodes CASGPYWGPLSEQYF.

This clone appeared once. This sequence joins TRBV27 and TRBJ2-3; 9 bases match TRBD2. The CDR3 has 16 amino acids. The germline CDR1 and CDR2 sequences are MNHEY and SMNVEV (reference sequence). The junction had 6 bases not matched to a gene; V was cut back by 3 bases and J by 2 bases. CDR3 region: CASSFYSGSLTDTQYF. The CDR3 DNA reads TGTGCCAGCAGTTTCTATAGCGGGAGCCTCACAGATACGCAGTATTTT.

This chain uses TRBV28 with TRBJ1-4; TRBD1 agrees at 8 bases. Germline-derived CDR1 and CDR2 are MDHEN and SYDVKM. V lost 5 bases to trimming and J lost 7 bases; unmatched junction nucleotides: 9. This CDR3 is 15 amino acids long. CDR3 amino acids: CASSLPRTGSEKLFF. In DNA form, the CDR3 reads TGTGCCAGCAGTCTTCCTCGGACAGGGAGTGAAAAACTGTTTTTT.

The rearrangement joins TRBV6-5 to TRBJ1-2; 8 bases are shared with TRBD1. Looked up from germline, CDR1 is MNHEY and CDR2 is SVGAGI. V lost 6 bases and J lost 8; bases outside the gene matches: 11. The CDR3 is 14 amino acids. CDR3 DNA: TGTGCCAGCAGCCCCCTGACAGGGGCCTACGGCTACACCTTC. It codes for CASSPLTGAYGYTF.

CDR3 protein: CASSFGGSYEQYF. CDR3 nucleotides: TGTGCCAGCAGCTTCGGGGGTTCCTACGAGCAGTACTTC. The chain couples TRBV5-4 to TRBJ2-7, with D tentatively TRBD2 (6 bases). Trimming left V 2 bases short and J 1 base short, with 7 bases between. Germline CDR1 reads SGHNT; CDR2 reads YYREEE (reference sequence). The length of the CDR3 is 13 residues.

J is TRBJ2-2 and V is TRBV6-5; weak D call: TRBD1 (7 bases). Trimming shortened V by 6 bases and J by 6 bases, and 11 bases separated the two germline ends. The CDR3 loop spans 13 amino acids. The germline V gene encodes CDR1 MNHEY and CDR2 SVGAGI. As DNA, the CDR3 is TGTGCCAGCAGAGGAGGGGGCTCCGGGGAGCTGTTTTTT. Encoded protein: CASRGGGSGELFF.

The chain carries TRBV5-1 and TRBJ1-1; D not resolved. The CDR3 is 15 amino acids. V lost 4 bases, J lost 1 base, and 14 bases lay in between. CDR1 and CDR2 (germline): SGHRS, YFSETQ. CDR3 sequence reads: CASSPPGGRNTEAFF. The CDR3 nucleotides read TGCGCCAGCAGCCCACCCGGCGGGAGGAACACTGAAGCTTTCTTT.